The 7 T cell receptor beta chains below all came from one sample that was sequenced in a study of blood T cell repertoires in COVID-19. Using immunoSEQ multiplex PCR, the repertoire was profiled, and TCRdb retains in-frame clones only, with some absent. The sample carries hundreds of thousands of clones, about nine tenths recorded once. Material for sequencing was PBMCs or T cells enriched from blood (not recorded which). These receptors were collected from a man younger than 35 who had recovered from COVID-19.

V gene TRBV4-2 combines with J gene TRBJ2-1; D is possibly TRBD2 (5 bases). The CDR3 runs to 15 residues. Germline CDR1 is LGHNA and CDR2 is YNFKEQ. V lost 4 bases, J lost 4 bases, and 14 bases lay in between. CDR3 in amino acids: CASSPRLRAYNEQFF. The DNA for the CDR3 is TGTGCCAGCAGCCCCCGACTGAGGGCGTACAATGAGCAGTTCTTC.

The V call is TRBV5-5, the J call TRBJ2-6; 8 bases map to TRBD1. The germline gives CDR1 SGHKS, CDR2 YYEKEE (reference sequence). This CDR3 comprises 18 residues. V gave up 2 bases and J gave up 0 bases; unmatched junction bases: 7. Here the CDR3 reads CASSFIGTGSSGANVLTF. The CDR3 DNA reads as TGTGCCAGCAGCTTTATCGGGACAGGTAGCTCTGGGGCCAACGTCCTGACTTTC.

The DNA for the CDR3 is TGCAGCGTTGCCCCCCCACGAGGGGGCAACTATGGCTACACCTTC. This codes for CSVAPPRGGNYGYTF. The V and J genes are TRBV29-1 and TRBJ1-2, with TRBD1 matching 7 bases. With 4 bases clipped from V and 2 bases from J, the junction kept 10 bases outside the gene matches. From germline, CDR1 is SQVTM and CDR2 ANQGSEA. The CDR3 loop spans 15 amino acids.

The chain uses TRBV12-3 or TRBV12-4 and TRBJ1-2, with a weak D call TRBD1 (6 bases). The CDR3 covers 13 residues. The V end lost 6 bases, the J end lost 4 bases, and 12 bases lay between the germline ends. The CDR3 sequence: CASSWTEVYGYTF. The CDR3 DNA follows: TGTGCCAGCAGCTGGACAGAAGTCTATGGCTACACCTTC.

With respect to this clone: Other nucleotide sequences in the sample specify the same CDR3. The chain employs TRBV27 and TRBJ1-5; D not resolved. Germline assignment: CDR1 MNHEY and CDR2 SMNVEV (reference sequence). The CDR3 has 13 residues. V was shortened by 0 bases and J by 4 bases, with 4 bases between the two germline ends. This chain's CDR3 is CASSLSPNQPQHF. In DNA, the CDR3 is TGTGCCAGCAGTTTATCCCCTAATCAGCCCCAGCATTTT.

V gene TRBV3-1 (or the pseudogene TRBV3-2) combines with J gene TRBJ1-6; perhaps TRBD1 as D (6 bases). Germline CDR1 LGHDT, CDR2 YNNKEL (reference sequence). This CDR3 comprises 12 residues. The germline V and J ends were trimmed by 4 bases and 16 bases, with 14 bases remaining between them. The CDR3 here is CASSRGTTSLHF. CDR3 DNA sequence: TGTGCCAGCAGCCGGGGGACAACGTCTCTCCACTTT.

This chain links TRBV19 with TRBJ1-5; no reliable D call. The CDR3 length is 12 residues. Trimming left V 9 bases short and J 9 bases short, with 15 bases between. Germline CDR1 is LNHDA and CDR2 is SQIVND (reference sequence). The CDR3 DNA is TGTGCCAGCGGTTCGGGATTTCGGCCCCAGCATTTT. This codes for CASGSGFRPQHF. Full variable domain (missing parts from reference TRBV19 and TRBJ1-5): DGGITQSPKYLFRKEGQNVTLSCEQNLNHDAMYWYRQDPGQGLRLIYYSQIVNDFQKGDIAEGYSVSREKKESFPLTVTSAQKNPTAFYLCASGSGFRPQHFGDGTRLSIL.